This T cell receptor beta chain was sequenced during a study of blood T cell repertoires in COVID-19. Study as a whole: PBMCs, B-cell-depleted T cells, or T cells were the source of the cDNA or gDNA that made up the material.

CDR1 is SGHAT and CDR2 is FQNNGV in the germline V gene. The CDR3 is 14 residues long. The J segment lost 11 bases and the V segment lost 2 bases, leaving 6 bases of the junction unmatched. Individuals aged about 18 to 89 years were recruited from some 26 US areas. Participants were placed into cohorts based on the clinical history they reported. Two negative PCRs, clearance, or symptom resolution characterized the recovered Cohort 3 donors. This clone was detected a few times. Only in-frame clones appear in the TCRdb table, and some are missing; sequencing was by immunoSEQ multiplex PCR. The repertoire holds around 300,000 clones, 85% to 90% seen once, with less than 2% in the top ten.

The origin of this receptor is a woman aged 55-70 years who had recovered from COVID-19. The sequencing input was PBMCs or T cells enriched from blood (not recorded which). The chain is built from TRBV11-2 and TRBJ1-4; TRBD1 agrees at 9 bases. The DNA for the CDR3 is TGTGCCAGCAGCTTAACGAGGACAGGGGTGAAACTGTTTTTT. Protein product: CASSLTRTGVKLFF.